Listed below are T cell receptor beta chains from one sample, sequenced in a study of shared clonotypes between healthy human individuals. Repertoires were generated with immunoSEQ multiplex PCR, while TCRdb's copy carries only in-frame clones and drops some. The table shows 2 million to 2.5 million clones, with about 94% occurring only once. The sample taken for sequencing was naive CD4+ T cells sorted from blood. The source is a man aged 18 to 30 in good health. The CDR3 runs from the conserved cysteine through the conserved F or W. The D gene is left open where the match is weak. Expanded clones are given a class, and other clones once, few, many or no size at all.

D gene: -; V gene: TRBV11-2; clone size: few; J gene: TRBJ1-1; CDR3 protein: CASSLEGNTEAFF; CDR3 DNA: TGTGCCAGCAGCTTAGAGGGGAACACTGAAGCTTTCTTT
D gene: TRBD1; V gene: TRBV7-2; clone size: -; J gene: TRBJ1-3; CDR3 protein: CASSLQGINTIYF; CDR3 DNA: TGTGCCAGCAGCCTACAGGGGATAAACACCATATATTTT
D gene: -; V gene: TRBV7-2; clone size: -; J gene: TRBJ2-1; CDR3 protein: CASSLPYPRDEQFF; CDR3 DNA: TGTGCCAGCAGCTTACCGTATCCGCGGGATGAGCAGTTCTTC
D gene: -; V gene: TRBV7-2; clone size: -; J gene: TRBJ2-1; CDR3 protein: CASSLAPHYRNKGSYNEQFF; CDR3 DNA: TGTGCCAGCAGCTTAGCCCCCCATTACCGGAATAAGGGGTCCTACAATGAGCAGTTCTTC
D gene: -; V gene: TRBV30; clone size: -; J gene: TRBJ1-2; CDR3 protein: CAWRGQNYGYTF; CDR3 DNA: TGTGCCTGGAGGGGTCAGAACTATGGCTACACCTTC
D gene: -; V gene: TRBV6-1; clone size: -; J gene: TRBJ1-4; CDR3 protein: CASIRRGEEKLFF; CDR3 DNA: TGTGCCAGCATCCGCCGCGGTGAAGAAAAACTGTTTTTT
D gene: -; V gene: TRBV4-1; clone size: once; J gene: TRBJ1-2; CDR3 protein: CASSQEFGLMNYGYTF; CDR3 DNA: TGCGCCAGCAGCCAAGAGTTCGGATTAATGAACTATGGCTACACCTTC
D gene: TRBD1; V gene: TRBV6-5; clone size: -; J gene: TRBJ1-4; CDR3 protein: CASRTGQGNEKLFF; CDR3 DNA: TGTGCCAGCAGGACGGGACAGGGAAATGAAAAACTGTTTTTT
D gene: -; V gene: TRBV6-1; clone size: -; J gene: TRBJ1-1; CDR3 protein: CASSEFRGVSEVDTEAFF; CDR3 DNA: TGTGCCAGCAGTGAATTCAGGGGTGTAAGTGAAGTGGACACTGAAGCTTTCTTT
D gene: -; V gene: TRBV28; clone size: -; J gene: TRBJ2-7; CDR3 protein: CASSGSRPYEQYF; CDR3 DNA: TGTGCCAGCAGCGGTTCCCGACCCTACGAGCAGTACTTC
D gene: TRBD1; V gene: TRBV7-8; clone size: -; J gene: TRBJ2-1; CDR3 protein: CASSSGQGTYNEQFF; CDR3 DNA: TGTGCCAGCAGCTCCGGACAGGGGACCTACAATGAGCAGTTCTTC
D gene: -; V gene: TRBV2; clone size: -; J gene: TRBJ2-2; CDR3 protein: CASKRSGANTGELFF; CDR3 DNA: TGTGCCAGCAAAAGGTCGGGCGCGAACACCGGGGAGCTGTTTTTT
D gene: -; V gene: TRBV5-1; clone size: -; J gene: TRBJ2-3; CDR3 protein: CASSSWGSSTDTQYF; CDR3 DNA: TGCGCCAGCAGCTCCTGGGGATCGAGCACAGATACGCAGTATTTT
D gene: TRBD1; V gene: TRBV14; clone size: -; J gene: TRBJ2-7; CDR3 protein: CASRQAGTASYEQYF; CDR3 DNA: TGTGCCAGCAGGCAAGCCGGGACAGCTTCCTACGAGCAGTACTTC
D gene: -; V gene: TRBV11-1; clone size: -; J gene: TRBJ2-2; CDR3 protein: CASSFLIGGRTGELFF; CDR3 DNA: TGTGCCAGCAGCTTTTTAATTGGGGGCCGGACCGGGGAGCTGTTTTTT
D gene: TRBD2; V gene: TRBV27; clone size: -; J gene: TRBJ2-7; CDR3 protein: CASSSPGLPDSSYEQYF; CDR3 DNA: TGTGCCAGCAGTTCGCCGGGACTACCTGATAGCTCCTACGAGCAGTACTTC
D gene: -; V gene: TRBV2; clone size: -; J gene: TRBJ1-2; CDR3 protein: CASRGRQASGYGYTF; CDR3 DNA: TGTGCCAGCAGGGGCCGACAGGCGTCGGGCTATGGCTACACCTTC
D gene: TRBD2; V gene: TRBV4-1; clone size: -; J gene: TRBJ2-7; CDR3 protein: CASSHTSGGIYEQYF; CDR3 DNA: TGCGCCAGCAGCCATACTAGCGGGGGGATCTACGAGCAGTACTTC
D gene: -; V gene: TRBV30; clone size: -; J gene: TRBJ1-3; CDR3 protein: CAWRLTSGNTIYF; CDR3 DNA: TGTGCCTGGAGACTTACCTCTGGAAACACCATATATTTT
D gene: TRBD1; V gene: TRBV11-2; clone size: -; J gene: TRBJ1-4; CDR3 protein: CASSGQGRAEEKLFF; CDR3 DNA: TGTGCCAGCAGCGGACAGGGTCGGGCTGAGGAAAAACTGTTTTTT
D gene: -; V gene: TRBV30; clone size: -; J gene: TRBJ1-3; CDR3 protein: CAWSVRGGPGNTIYF; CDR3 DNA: TGTGCCTGGAGTGTACGGGGGGGCCCAGGAAACACCATATATTTT
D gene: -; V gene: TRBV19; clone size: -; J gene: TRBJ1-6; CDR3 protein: CASSIGKQSSYNSPLHF; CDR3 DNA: TGTGCCAGTAGTATTGGGAAACAGAGCTCCTATAATTCACCCCTCCACTTT
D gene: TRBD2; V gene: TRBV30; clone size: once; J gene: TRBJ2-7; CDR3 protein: CAWSVSGGFGEQYF; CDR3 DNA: TGTGCCTGGAGTGTATCGGGAGGATTCGGCGAGCAGTACTTC
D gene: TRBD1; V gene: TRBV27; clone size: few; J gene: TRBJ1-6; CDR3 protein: CASRGSGTGESPLHF; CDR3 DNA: TGTGCCAGCAGAGGGAGCGGGACAGGGGAATCACCCCTCCACTTT
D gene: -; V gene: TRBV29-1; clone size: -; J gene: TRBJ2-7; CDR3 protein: CSVEDRNRQPYEQYF; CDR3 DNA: TGCAGCGTTGAAGATCGGAACAGGCAGCCCTACGAGCAGTACTTC
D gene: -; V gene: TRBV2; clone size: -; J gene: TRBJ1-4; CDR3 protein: CASIPDRLNEKLFF; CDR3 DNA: TGTGCCAGCATTCCTGACAGGCTGAATGAAAAACTGTTTTTT
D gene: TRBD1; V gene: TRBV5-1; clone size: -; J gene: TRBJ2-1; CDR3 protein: CASSLVAGTVYNEQFF; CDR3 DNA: TGCGCCAGCAGCTTGGTTGCCGGGACAGTATACAATGAGCAGTTCTTC
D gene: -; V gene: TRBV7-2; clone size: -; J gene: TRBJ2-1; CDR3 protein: CASRRSGTEGNEQFF; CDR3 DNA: TGTGCCAGCAGGCGATCCGGGACGGAAGGCAATGAGCAGTTCTTC
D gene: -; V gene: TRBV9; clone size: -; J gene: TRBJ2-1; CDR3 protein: CASSVPTSREQFF; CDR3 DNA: TGTGCCAGCAGCGTGCCGACTAGTCGCGAGCAGTTCTTC
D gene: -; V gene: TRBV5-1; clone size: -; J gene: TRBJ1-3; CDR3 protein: CASSRGEISGNTIYF; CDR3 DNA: TGCGCCAGCAGCCGGGGTGAAATCTCTGGAAACACCATATATTTT